This paragraph covers one T cell receptor beta chain sequence. Its antigen is unidentified. This entry is derived from a study of cytomegalovirus exposure and HLA in healthy donors. Study at large: In an early release, HLA-typed donors contributed 80 million to 95 million unique TCR sequences.

Whole-study results and caveats: The study found most TCR sequences rare, yet found some public TCRs in many donors.

The PCR had 60 Vbeta and 13 Jbeta primers. The protocol was immunoSEQ multiplex PCR, while the TCRdb copy is restricted to in-frame clones and leaves out a portion. The data contain 200,000 to 250,000 clones, approximately 88% of them seen just once; the ten biggest clones take up roughly 0.7%. The material sequenced was PBMCs. The origin of this receptor is a boy between 2 and 15 years old in good health and CMV-seronegative.

As DNA, the CDR3 is TGCAGCGTTGTGGGGACTAGCGGGGAGAGAGTGGAGACCCAGTACTTC. Encoded protein: CSVVGTSGERVETQYF. J is TRBJ2-5 and V is TRBV29-1; 13 bases align to TRBD2. Germline V gene lookup returns CDR1 SQVTM and CDR2 ANQGSEA. The V and J ends lost 4 bases and 5 bases, in that order; junction bases with no gene match: 10. CDR3 length equals 16 residues.